A single sample gave rise to the 12 T cell receptor beta chains below, sequenced in a study of early T cells in non-severe SARS-CoV-2 infection. TCRdb reanalysed the 5' RACE reads using MiXCR and keeps one entry per CDR3 protein. The repertoire has about 80,000 distinct CDR3 sequences, around 5% of them found once; the top ten carry around 6.6%. This material consisted of whole blood, taken at baseline. The receptor set was obtained from an adult who was a healthcare worker with PCR-confirmed SARS-CoV-2 infection or an uninfected control (not recorded which).

This clonotype was detected ten times or more. V usage is TRBV4-2 and J usage is TRBJ2-5, with D perhaps being TRBD1 or TRBD2 (5 bases each). Between the trimmed V and J ends, which lost 0 bases and 4 bases, there was a span of 15 bases. This CDR3 spans 16 amino acids. CDR1 is LGHNA and CDR2 is YNFKEQ in the germline V gene. This CDR3 reads CASSQDGLGVGETQYF. As DNA, the CDR3 is TGTGCCAGCAGCCAAGACGGGTTGGGGGTCGGAGAGACCCAGTACTTC.

This clonotype was found many times. CDR3 nucleotide sequence: TGTGCCAGTAGTATCGACAGCTCTCCCTTACAAGAGACCCAGTACTTC. Residues: CASSIDSSPLQETQYF. The chain employs TRBV19 and TRBJ2-5, with a possible D match to TRBD1 (5 bases). CDR3 length: 16 residues. V shed 3 bases and J shed 2 bases, with 16 bases lying between them. Germline V CDR1 and CDR2: LNHDA, SQIVND (reference sequence).

This clonotype has at least ten counts. The J gene is TRBJ2-2, the V gene TRBV20-1; the match to TRBD2 covers 11 bases. The V gene's germline CDR1 is DFQATT and CDR2 SNEGSKA (reference sequence). This CDR3 is 17 amino acids long. Trimming at V came to 0 bases and at J to 8 bases, leaving 11 bases not matched to a gene. DNA of the CDR3: TGCAGTGCTAGAGATTATAGGCTAGCGGGAGGCGAGGGGGAGCTGTTTTTT. This sequence encodes CSARDYRLAGGEGELFF.

The chain links TRBV28 to TRBJ2-7, with D unclear. Trimming took 5 bases from V and 6 from J, leaving 20 bases between them. The germline gives CDR1 MDHEN, CDR2 SYDVKM. The CDR3 totals 15 residues. The DNA of the CDR3 is TGTGCCAGCAGTCTCCTCCCCGGGCATACCACCGAGCAGTACTTC. This sequence encodes CASSLLPGHTTEQYF.

This clonotype was counted many times. The V call is TRBV25-1, the J call TRBJ1-5; D gene uncertain. Between the trimmed V and J ends, which lost 2 bases and 7 bases, there was a span of 9 bases. The CDR3 extends over 13 amino acids. Germline V CDR1 and CDR2: MGHDK, SYGVNS. CDR3 coding DNA: TGTGCCAGCAGTGAAGGTGGATACCAGCCCCAGCATTTT. Translated: CASSEGGYQPQHF. Full variable domain (outside the CDR3, taken from reference TRBV25-1 and TRBJ1-5): EADIYQTPRYLVIGTGKKITLECSQTMGHDKMYWYQQDPGMELHLIHYSYGVNSTEKGDLSSESTVSRIRTEHFPLTLESARPSHTSQYLCASSEGGYQPQHFGDGTRLSIL.

The sample holds many counts of this clonotype. The chain combines TRBV7-3 with TRBJ1-2, with D possibly matching TRBD1 (5 bases). Trimming cost V 0 bases and J 6 bases, with 20 bases left between them. CDR3 length: 17 amino acids. CDR1 and CDR2 (germline): SGHTA, FQGTGA. The CDR3 DNA reads TGTGCCAGCAGCTTAACGCCGAGTTGGCAGGGTGTAAATGGCTACACCTTC. It specifies CASSLTPSWQGVNGYTF.

This clonotype appeared many times. The chain recombines TRBV7-9 with TRBJ2-7, with a possible D match to TRBD2 (7 bases). This CDR3 region has 18 residues. Trimming left V 5 bases short and J 1 base short, with 24 bases between. Looked up from germline, CDR1 is SEHNR and CDR2 is FQNEAQ (reference sequence). The CDR3 sequence is CASSPRGVAGHGSYEQYF. The CDR3 region has the DNA TGTGCCAGCAGCCCGAGGGGGGTAGCGGGCCATGGGTCCTACGAGCAGTACTTC.

This clonotype was observed many times. The V call is TRBV20-1, the J call TRBJ1-1, with a weak D call TRBD1 (6 bases). Germline CDR1 is DFQATT and CDR2 is SNEGSKA (reference sequence). The CDR3 has 13 residues. Trimming pared 3 bases from V and 11 bases from J, leaving 19 bases between. The CDR3 reads CSASEAGVLVAFF. DNA for the CDR3: TGCAGTGCTAGTGAGGCAGGGGTTCTCGTTGCTTTCTTT.

The J gene is TRBJ2-5, the V gene TRBV7-9; possibly TRBD1 for D (5 bases). V lost 5 bases and J lost 0, with 10 bases in between. Germline CDR1 and CDR2: SEHNR and FQNEAQ (reference sequence). The CDR3 sequence is 14 residues long. DNA of the CDR3: TGTGCCAGCAGCGGATTGACAGACCAAGAGACCCAGTACTTC. This translates into CASSGLTDQETQYF.

This clonotype has a handful of counts. The chain uses TRBV19 and TRBJ2-3, with TRBD1 as a possible D gene (5 bases). There are 13 residues in the CDR3. Trimming shortened V by 7 bases and J by 3 bases, and 11 bases separated the two germline ends. Germline CDR1 LNHDA, CDR2 SQIVND (reference sequence). The chain's CDR3 is CASTNTGTDTQYF. The CDR3 DNA reads TGTGCCAGTACTAACACAGGTACAGATACGCAGTATTTT.

The V and J genes are TRBV29-1 and TRBJ1-1; D remains unclear. CDR1 is SQVTM and CDR2 is ANQGSEA in the germline V gene. Trimming removed 7 bases at V and 6 bases at J, with 15 bases between. The CDR3 spans 12 residues. The CDR3 DNA is TGCAGCGCTGCAACCGGGATCCCTGAAGCTTTCTTT. Protein: CSAATGIPEAFF.

This clonotype was observed at least ten times. V gene TRBV5-1 combines with J gene TRBJ2-1; 11 nucleotides align to TRBD1. V was pared by 4 bases and J by 7 bases, with 4 bases of the junction left unmatched. The CDR3 is made up of 14 amino acids. Per germline, CDR1 SGHRS and CDR2 YFSETQ. CDR3 protein: CASSRGTGGNEQFF. DNA for the CDR3: TGCGCCAGCAGCCGAGGGACAGGGGGTAATGAGCAGTTCTTC.